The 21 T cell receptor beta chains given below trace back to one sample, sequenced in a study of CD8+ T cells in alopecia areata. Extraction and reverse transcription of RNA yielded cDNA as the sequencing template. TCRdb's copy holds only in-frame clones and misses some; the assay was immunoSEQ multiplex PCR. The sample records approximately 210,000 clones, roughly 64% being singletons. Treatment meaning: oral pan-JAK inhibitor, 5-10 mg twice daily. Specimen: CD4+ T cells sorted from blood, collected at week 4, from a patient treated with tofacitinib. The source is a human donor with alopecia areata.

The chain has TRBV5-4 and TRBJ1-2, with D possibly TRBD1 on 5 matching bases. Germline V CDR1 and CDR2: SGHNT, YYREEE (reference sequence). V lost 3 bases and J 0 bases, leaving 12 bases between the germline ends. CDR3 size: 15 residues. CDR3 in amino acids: CASSWDGNTNYGYTF. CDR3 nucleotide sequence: TGTGCCAGCAGCTGGGACGGTAATACTAACTATGGCTACACCTTC. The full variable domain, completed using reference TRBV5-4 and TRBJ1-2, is ETGVTQSPTHLIKTRGQQVTLRCSSQSGHNTVSWYQQALGQGPQFIFQYYREEENGRGNFPPRFSGLQFPNYSSELNVNALELDDSALYLCASSWDGNTNYGYTFGSGTRLTVV.

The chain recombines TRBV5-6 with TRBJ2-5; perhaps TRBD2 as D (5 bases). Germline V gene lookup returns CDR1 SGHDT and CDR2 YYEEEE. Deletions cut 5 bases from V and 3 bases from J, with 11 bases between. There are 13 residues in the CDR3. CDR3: CASRTGIKETQYF. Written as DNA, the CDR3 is TGTGCCAGCAGAACGGGGATCAAAGAGACCCAGTACTTC.

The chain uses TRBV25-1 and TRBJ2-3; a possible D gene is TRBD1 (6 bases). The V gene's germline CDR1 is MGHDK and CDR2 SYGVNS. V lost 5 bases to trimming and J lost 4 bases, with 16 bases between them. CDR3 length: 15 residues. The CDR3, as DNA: TGTGCCAGCAGTAGTGACAGGCCCTATGCAGATACGCAGTATTTT. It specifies CASSSDRPYADTQYF.

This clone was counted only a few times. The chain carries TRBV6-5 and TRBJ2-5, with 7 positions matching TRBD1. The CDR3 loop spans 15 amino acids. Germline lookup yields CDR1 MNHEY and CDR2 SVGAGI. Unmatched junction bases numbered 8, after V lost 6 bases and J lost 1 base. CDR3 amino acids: CASRLGQMGQETQYF. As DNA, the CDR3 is TGTGCCAGCAGACTGGGACAGATGGGCCAAGAGACCCAGTACTTC.

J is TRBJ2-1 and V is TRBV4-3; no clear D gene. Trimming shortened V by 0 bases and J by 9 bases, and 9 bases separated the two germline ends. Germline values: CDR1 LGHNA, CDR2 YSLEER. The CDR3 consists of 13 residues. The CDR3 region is CASSQDRLVEQFF. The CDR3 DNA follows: TGCGCCAGCAGCCAAGATCGGCTAGTTGAGCAGTTCTTC.

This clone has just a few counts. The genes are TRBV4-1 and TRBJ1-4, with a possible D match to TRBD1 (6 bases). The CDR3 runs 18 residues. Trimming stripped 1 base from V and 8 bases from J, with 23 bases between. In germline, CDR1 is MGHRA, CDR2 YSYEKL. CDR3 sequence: CASSQVRQAAGVREKLFF. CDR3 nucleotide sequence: TGCGCCAGCAGCCAAGTCAGACAGGCGGCAGGGGTTCGCGAAAAACTGTTTTTT.

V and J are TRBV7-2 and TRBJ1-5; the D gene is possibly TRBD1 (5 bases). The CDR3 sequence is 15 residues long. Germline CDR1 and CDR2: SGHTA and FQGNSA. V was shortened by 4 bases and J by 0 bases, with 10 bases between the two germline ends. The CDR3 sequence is CASSSWGNSNQPQHF. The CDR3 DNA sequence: TGTGCCAGCAGCTCATGGGGGAATAGCAATCAGCCCCAGCATTTT.

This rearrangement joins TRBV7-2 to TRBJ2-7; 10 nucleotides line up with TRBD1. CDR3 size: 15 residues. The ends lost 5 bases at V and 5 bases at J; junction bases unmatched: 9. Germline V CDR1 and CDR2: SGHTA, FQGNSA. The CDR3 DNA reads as TGTGCCAGCAGCCCGACGGGGACAGGGGTCCACGAGCAGTACTTC. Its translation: CASSPTGTGVHEQYF.

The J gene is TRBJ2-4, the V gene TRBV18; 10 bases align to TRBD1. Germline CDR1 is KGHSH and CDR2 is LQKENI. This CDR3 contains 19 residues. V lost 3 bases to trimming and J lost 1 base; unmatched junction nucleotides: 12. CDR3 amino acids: CASSPFSPGQGFAKNIQYF. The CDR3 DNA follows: TGTGCCAGCTCACCGTTCAGTCCGGGACAGGGGTTCGCCAAAAACATTCAGTACTTC.

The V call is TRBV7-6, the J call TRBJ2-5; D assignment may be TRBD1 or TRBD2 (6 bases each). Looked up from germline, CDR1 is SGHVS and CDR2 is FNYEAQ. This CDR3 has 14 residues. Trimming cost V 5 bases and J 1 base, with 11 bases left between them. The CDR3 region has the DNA TGTGCCAGCAGCCCGGGGGCAGGCCAAGAGACCCAGTACTTC. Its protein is CASSPGAGQETQYF. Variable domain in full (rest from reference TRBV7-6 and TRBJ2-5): GAGVSQSPRYKVTKRGQDVALRCDPISGHVSLYWYRQALGQGPEFLTYFNYEAQQDKSGLPNDRFSAERPEGSISTLTIQRTEQRDSAMYRCASSPGAGQETQYFGPGTRLLVL.

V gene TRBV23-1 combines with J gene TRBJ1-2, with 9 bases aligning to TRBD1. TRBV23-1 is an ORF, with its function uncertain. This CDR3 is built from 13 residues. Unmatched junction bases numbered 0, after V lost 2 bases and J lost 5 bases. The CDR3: CASSQGTGYGYTF. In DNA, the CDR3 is TGCGCCAGCAGTCAAGGGACAGGGTATGGCTACACCTTC.

The CDR3 is CASRGKTQYF. CDR3 sequence (DNA): TGTGCCAGCAGGGGGAAGACCCAGTACTTC. The chain has TRBV2 and TRBJ2-5; D uncertain. Per the germline V gene, CDR1 is SNHLY and CDR2 is FYNNEI. This CDR3 contains 10 residues. Trimming left V 6 bases short and J 6 bases short, with 5 bases between.

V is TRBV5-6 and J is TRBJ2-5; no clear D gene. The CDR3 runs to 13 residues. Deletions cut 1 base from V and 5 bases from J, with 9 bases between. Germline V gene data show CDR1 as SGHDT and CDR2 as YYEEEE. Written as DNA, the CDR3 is TGTGCCAGCAGCTTGCAGGATCGGGAGACCCAGTACTTC. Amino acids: CASSLQDRETQYF.

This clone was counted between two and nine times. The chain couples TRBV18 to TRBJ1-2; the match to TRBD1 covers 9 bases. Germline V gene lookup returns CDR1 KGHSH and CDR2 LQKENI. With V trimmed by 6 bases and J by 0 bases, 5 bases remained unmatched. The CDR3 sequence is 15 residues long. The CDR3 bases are TGTGCCAGCTCGTCTACAGGGGGCCCTAACTATGGCTACACCTTC. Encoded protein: CASSSTGGPNYGYTF.

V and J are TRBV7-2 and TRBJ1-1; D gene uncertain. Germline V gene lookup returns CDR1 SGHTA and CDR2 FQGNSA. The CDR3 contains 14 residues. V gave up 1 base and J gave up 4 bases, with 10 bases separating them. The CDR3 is CASSLVGLGTEAFF. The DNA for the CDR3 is TGTGCCAGCAGCTTAGTGGGTCTTGGCACTGAAGCTTTCTTT.

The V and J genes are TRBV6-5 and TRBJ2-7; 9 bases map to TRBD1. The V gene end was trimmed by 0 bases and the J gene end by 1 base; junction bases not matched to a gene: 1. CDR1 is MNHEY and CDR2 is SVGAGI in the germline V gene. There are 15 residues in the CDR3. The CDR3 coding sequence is TGTGCCAGCAGTTACTCGACAGGGGGTTCCTACGAGCAGTACTTC. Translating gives CASSYSTGGSYEQYF.

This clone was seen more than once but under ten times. The CDR3 DNA reads as TGTGCCTTGGGCAGCTCTGGAAACACCATATATTTT. Residues: CALGSSGNTIYF. The J gene is TRBJ1-3, the V gene TRBV7-9; D is undetermined. The CDR3 covers 12 residues. Germline V CDR1 and CDR2: SEHNR, FQNEAQ (reference sequence). Trimming took 11 bases from V and 0 from J, leaving 8 bases between them.

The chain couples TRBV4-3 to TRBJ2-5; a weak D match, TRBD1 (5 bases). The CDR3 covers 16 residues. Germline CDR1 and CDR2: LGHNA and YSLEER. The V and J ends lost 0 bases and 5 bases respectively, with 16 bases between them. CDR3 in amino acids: CASSQEAGRDRETQYF. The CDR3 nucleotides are TGCGCCAGCAGCCAAGAGGCAGGCAGGGATCGGGAGACCCAGTACTTC.

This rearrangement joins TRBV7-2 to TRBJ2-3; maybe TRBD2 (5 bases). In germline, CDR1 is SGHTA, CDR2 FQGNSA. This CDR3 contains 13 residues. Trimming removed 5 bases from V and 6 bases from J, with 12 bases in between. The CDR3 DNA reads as TGTGCCAGCAGCCCATCGGGGTGGGATACGCAGTATTTT. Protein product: CASSPSGWDTQYF.

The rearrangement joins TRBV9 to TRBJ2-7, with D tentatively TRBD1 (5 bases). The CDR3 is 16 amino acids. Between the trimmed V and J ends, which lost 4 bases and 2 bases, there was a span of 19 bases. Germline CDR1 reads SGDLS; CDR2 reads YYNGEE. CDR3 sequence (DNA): TGTGCCAGCAGCCCCCGTTACCAGGGATCTCCCTACGAGCAGTACTTC. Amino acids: CASSPRYQGSPYEQYF. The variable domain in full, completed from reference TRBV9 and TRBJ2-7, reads DSGVTQTPKHLITATGQRVTLRCSPRSGDLSVYWYQQSLDQGLQFLIQYYNGEERAKGNILERFSAQQFPDLHSELNLSSLELGDSALYFCASSPRYQGSPYEQYFGPGTRLTVT.

In DNA, the CDR3 is TGTGCCAGCAGTCGGGACTCACAAGCTTTCTTT. Its protein is CASSRDSQAFF. The genes are TRBV5-4 and TRBJ1-1; weak D call: TRBD1 (5 bases). V was pared by 5 bases and J by 9 bases, with 11 bases between. From germline, CDR1 is SGHNT and CDR2 YYREEE (reference sequence). The CDR3 extends over 11 amino acids.